Listed below are T cell receptor beta chains from one sample, sequenced in a study of CD8+CD57+ T cells in acquired aplastic anemia. TCRdb processed the reads anew with MiXCR; each CDR3 protein has one entry. This sample has under 150,000 distinct CDR3 sequences, with less than 50% found just once. Material for sequencing was sorted CD4+, CD8+, or CD8+CD57+ T cells (not recorded which) from PBMCs. These receptors were taken from a human donor with aplastic anemia. Each CDR3 is given with its conserved first and last residue. D genes are given only for firm matches. The size entry is marked missing in some rows and otherwise reads once, few, many or a size class.

>TRBJ2-7|-|TRBV11-2|-
CASSVTDTVGEQYF
TGTGCCAGCAGCGTCACCGACACCGTTGGTGAGCAGTACTTC
>TRBJ1-3|-|TRBV25-1|many
CASSETPGNTIYF
TGTGCCAGCAGTGAAACACCCGGAAACACCATATATTTT
>TRBJ1-2|TRBD1|TRBV12-3/TRBV12-4|-
CASSLLGGYGGYTF
TGTGCCAGCAGTTTATTAGGGGGCTACGGTGGCTACACCTTC
>TRBJ1-5|-|TRBV15|-
CATSEVNQPQHF
TGTGCCACCAGTGAAGTGAATCAGCCCCAGCATTTT
>TRBJ1-5|TRBD1|TRBV5-1|many
CASSLDGDRNQPQHF
TGCGCCAGCAGCTTGGATGGGGACAGGAATCAGCCCCAGCATTTT
>TRBJ2-3|-|TRBV19|many
CASSIGGTPTDTQYF
TGTGCCAGTAGTATAGGGGGCACCCCCACAGATACGCAGTATTTT
>TRBJ1-6|-|TRBV2|-
CASKGDNSPLHF
TGTGCCAGCAAGGGTGACAATTCACCCCTCCACTTT
>TRBJ2-4|-|TRBV11-2|many
CASSISSFENKNIQYF
TGTGCCAGCAGCATATCCTCCTTCGAGAACAAAAACATTCAGTACTTC
>TRBJ2-7|TRBD1|TRBV5-6|few
CASSSTGKTPYEQYF
TGTGCCAGCAGTTCGACAGGGAAGACCCCCTACGAGCAGTACTTC
>TRBJ2-5|-|TRBV11-3|-
CASSLSLVSETQYF
TGTGCCAGCAGCTTATCCCTAGTGTCTGAGACCCAGTACTTC
>TRBJ2-7|-|TRBV3-1|many
CASSQGGFRVYF
TGTGCCAGCAGCCAAGGGGGTTTCCGGGTGTACTTC
>TRBJ2-7|TRBD2|TRBV7-8|-
CASRNRGDSYEQYF
TGTGCCAGCAGAAACCGGGGGGACTCCTACGAGCAGTACTTC
>TRBJ1-1|-|TRBV7-6|-
CASSQNTVTEAFF
TGTGCCAGCAGCCAGAACACAGTAACTGAAGCTTTCTTT
>TRBJ2-7|TRBD2|TRBV12-3/TRBV12-4|many
CASRGGGQPYEQYF
TGTGCCAGTCGGGGCGGGGGGCAACCCTACGAGCAGTACTTC
>TRBJ1-5|-|TRBV15|many
CATSREQISNQPQHF
TGTGCCACCAGCAGAGAACAAATTAGCAATCAGCCCCAGCATTTT
>TRBJ1-5|-|TRBV6-1|many
CASLGGRGQPQHF
TGTGCCAGCCTCGGTGGTCGGGGCCAGCCCCAGCATTTT
>TRBJ2-5|-|TRBV5-1|-
CASSRGGAGQETQYF
TGCGCCAGCAGCCGAGGGGGGGCTGGCCAAGAGACCCAGTACTTC
>TRBJ2-7|-|TRBV11-2|-
CASSFEEGYEQYF
TGTGCCAGCAGTTTCGAGGAGGGCTACGAGCAGTACTTC
>TRBJ1-6|TRBD1|TRBV19|-
CASSFGDRGVLHF
TGTGCCAGCAGCTTCGGGGACAGGGGGGTCCTCCACTTT
>TRBJ2-1|TRBD2|TRBV15|-
CATEGLAGYYNEQFF
TGTGCCACCGAGGGACTAGCGGGGTACTACAATGAGCAGTTCTTC
>TRBJ2-3|TRBD2|TRBV11-2|-
CASSLSGAGGQDTQYF
TGTGCCAGCAGCTTAAGCGGTGCGGGGGGGCAGGATACGCAGTATTTT
>TRBJ1-1|-|TRBV28|-
CASSTSVNTEAFF
TGTGCCAGCAGTACCTCAGTGAACACTGAAGCTTTCTTT
>TRBJ2-3|-|TRBV4-3|-
CASSQAGRSTRTDTQYF
TGCGCCAGCAGCCAAGCGGGACGCTCCACTCGCACAGATACGCAGTATTTT
>TRBJ1-5|TRBD1|TRBV28|few
CASSLGTVNYQPQHF
TGTGCCAGCAGTTTAGGGACAGTCAATTATCAGCCCCAGCATTTT
>TRBJ2-7|-|TRBV2|-
CAGAQAEGDEQYF
TGTGCCGGCGCCCAGGCGGAAGGAGACGAGCAGTACTTC
>TRBJ2-5|TRBD2|TRBV19|-
CASNPGGRSFSEETQYF
TGTGCCAGTAACCCGGGAGGGCGCTCCTTTTCCGAAGAGACCCAGTACTTC
>TRBJ1-3|-|TRBV24-1|-
CATSDTDITGGNTIYF
TGTGCCACCAGTGATACGGACATAACGGGTGGAAACACCATATATTTT
>TRBJ1-5|-|TRBV7-8|-
CASSPTSSNQPQHF
TGTGCCAGCAGCCCGACAAGTAGCAATCAGCCCCAGCATTTT
>TRBJ2-3|TRBD2|TRBV20-1|-
CSASRTSGGAGGTDTQYF
TGCAGTGCTAGTAGGACTAGCGGGGGGGCCGGGGGCACAGATACGCAGTATTTT
>TRBJ2-2|-|TRBV19|many
CASSVTGELFF
TGTGCCAGTAGTGTGACCGGGGAGCTGTTTTTT
>TRBJ2-7|-|TRBV3-1|many
CASSQEALLPYEQYF
TGTGCCAGCAGCCAGGAGGCCCTACTTCCCTACGAGCAGTACTTC
>TRBJ1-3|-|TRBV28|many
CASKREWGTIYF
TGTGCCAGCAAGAGAGAGTGGGGCACCATATATTTT
>TRBJ1-2|TRBD1|TRBV11-3|many
CASSFSGGDGYTF
TGTGCCAGCAGCTTTTCAGGGGGAGATGGCTACACCTTC
>TRBJ1-5|-|TRBV6-2/TRBV6-3|few
CASSHGGKWQPQHF
TGTGCCAGCAGTCACGGGGGGAAGTGGCAGCCCCAGCATTTT
>TRBJ1-2|-|TRBV28|many
CASSLSGHYGYTF
TGTGCCAGCAGTTTATCGGGGCACTATGGCTACACCTTC
>TRBJ2-1|TRBD2|TRBV25-1|-
CASRGTSGNNEQFF
TGTGCCAGCAGGGGGACTAGCGGCAACAATGAGCAGTTCTTC
>TRBJ2-4|TRBD1|TRBV4-3|many
CASSRVLGGFQYF
TGCGCCAGCAGCCGGGTATTAGGGGGCTTTCAGTACTTC
>TRBJ1-2|-|TRBV30|many
CAWSMTGWSYGYTF
TGTGCCTGGAGTATGACAGGCTGGAGCTATGGCTACACCTTC
>TRBJ1-1|-|TRBV5-1|many
CASSFQGLNTEAFF
TGCGCCAGCAGCTTTCAGGGTTTGAACACTGAAGCTTTCTTT
>TRBJ1-1|-|TRBV7-9|many
CASSLFSDREAFF
TGTGCCAGCAGCTTATTCTCAGACCGGGAAGCTTTCTTT
>TRBJ1-5|TRBD1|TRBV20-1|-
CSATFGQGPSWPQHF
TGCAGTGCTACCTTTGGACAGGGCCCATCTTGGCCCCAGCATTTT
>TRBJ2-7|TRBD1|TRBV19|many
CASSPSGTGSYEQYF
TGTGCCAGTAGTCCATCCGGGACAGGGTCCTACGAGCAGTACTTC